This T cell receptor (beta chain) was identified during a study of Graves' ophthalmopathy and Graves' hyperthyroidism. Study findings and constraints: Ophthalmopathy cases were distinguished from stable hyperthyroidism by a 13-signature model, reaching about 91% sensitivity and approximately 83% specificity. The study's model predicted ophthalmopathy progression at 70.59% sensitivity and almost 75% specificity. Blood also contained most of the expanded thyroid clonotypes above 0.001 frequency.

Trimming took 5 bases from V and 5 from J; bases not matched to a gene: 15. The germline gives CDR1 DFQATT, CDR2 SNEGSKA (reference sequence). CDR3 length equals 15 residues. Patients were excluded if they had other autoimmune diseases or uncontrolled infections, and likewise if pregnancy or lactation applied. From RNA, the CDR3 regions of TCR beta chains were amplified and sequenced. RT-PCR in the first round used HTBI primers; a second-round multiplex PCR followed. One entry per CDR3 protein results from TCRdb running MiXCR on the multiplex PCR reads. The sample has about 370,000 distinct CDR3 sequences, approximately 16% seen once; the top ten hold about 1.4%. This clonotype appeared many times. Antigen unknown.

The chain uses TRBV20-1 and TRBJ2-7; 7 bases line up with TRBD1. The sequence was obtained from a young woman with Graves' ophthalmopathy. The sequenced sample was peripheral blood. CDR3: CSALEVGQRTHEQYF. CDR3 sequence (DNA): TGCAGTGCTCTAGAGGTGGGACAGCGGACCCACGAGCAGTACTTC.